This paragraph covers one T cell receptor beta chain sequence. Germline V gene data show CDR1 as ENHRY and CDR2 as SYGVKD. CDR3 length: 16 residues. Unmatched junction bases numbered 9, after V lost 6 bases and J lost 5 bases. The sample is drawn from a study of blood T cell repertoires in COVID-19. Overall study: Specimens from acute and convalescent COVID-19 originated in the United States, Italy and Spain.

In terms of age and location, participants ranged from roughly 18 to 89 years and lived in under 30 US areas. Per the original data handling: Counts of nucleated cells, estimated from reference gene primer amplification, were obtained. Assay used: immunoSEQ multiplex PCR; TCRdb lists only in-frame clones, some missing. The DNA gave D and trimming, while V, J and clone size come from that table. The table has 150,000 or so clones, about three quarters seen once. The sequence was collected from a woman in her forties or fifties who had recovered from COVID-19. Sequenced material: PBMCs or T cells enriched from blood (not recorded which). V and J are TRBV10-3 and TRBJ2-1; 11 positions match TRBD2. This CDR3 is CAISSISGGANNEQFF. DNA of the CDR3: TGTGCCATCAGCTCCATTAGCGGGGGGGCCAACAATGAGCAGTTCTTC.